A single T cell receptor beta chain is shown here with its context. This specimen comes from a study of T-cell memory formation after mild COVID-19. Via MiXCR, TCRdb re-called the 5' RACE reads, giving one row per CDR3 protein. The data contain roughly 240,000 distinct CDR3 sequences, 15% to 20% of them singletons. The CDR3 consists of 12 residues. Trimming took 6 bases from V and 5 from J; bases not matched to a gene: 3. Germline V CDR1 and CDR2: MNHNS, SASEGT. The sample taken for sequencing was PBMCs or a T cell subset sorted from them (not recorded which). This chain connects TRBV6-1 to TRBJ2-7; TRBD1 aligns across 8 bases. The origin of this receptor is a man younger than 35 who had mild COVID-19 (a few samples of this study predate the infection). Cell type and time point are not known. DNA of the CDR3: TGTGCCAGCAGGAAGGACAGGGACGAGCAGTACGTC. Residues: CASRKDRDEQYV.